The 26 T cell receptor beta chains below come from one sample, sequenced in a study of identical twins. In TCRdb, the 5' RACE reads were re-called with MiXCR into one record per CDR3 protein. This table holds about 20,000 distinct CDR3 sequences, roughly 71% found once. Sequencing was carried out using memory (CD45RO+) T cells sorted from blood. Receptors were obtained from a young woman in good health. This table probably holds off-target reads from a library built for another chain.

The V and J genes are TRBV3-1 and TRBJ1-6, with D unresolved. Per the germline V gene, CDR1 is LGHDT and CDR2 is YNNKEL (reference sequence). The CDR3 is made up of 16 amino acids. Trimming shortened V by 4 bases and J by 5 bases, and 15 bases separated the two germline ends. For the CDR3, the DNA is TGTGCCAGCAGCCCCCTACGGGCGGGGAATAATTCACCCCTCCACTTT. It yields the protein CASSPLRAGNNSPLHF.

The chain combines TRBV29-1 with TRBJ2-1, with D tentatively TRBD2 (6 bases). This CDR3 comprises 12 residues. V dropped 7 bases and J dropped 4 bases, with 11 bases sitting between them. Germline loops: CDR1 SQVTM, CDR2 ANQGSEA. The CDR3 here is CSGSGTYNEQFF. The CDR3 coding sequence is TGCAGCGGTAGCGGCACTTACAATGAGCAGTTCTTC.

This clonotype was seen more than once but under ten times. This sequence joins TRBV10-2 and TRBJ2-1, with D uncertain. The length of the CDR3 is 14 residues. V lost 7 bases to trimming and J lost 2 bases, with 12 bases between them. Germline V lookup: CDR1 WSHSY, CDR2 SAAADI. The CDR3 region is CASKSGAAYNEQFF. For the CDR3, the DNA is TGCGCCAGCAAATCGGGTGCGGCCTACAATGAGCAGTTCTTC.

This clonotype was observed a few times. The chain uses TRBV7-2 and TRBJ2-3; 7 nucleotides align to TRBD1. Looked up from germline, CDR1 is SGHTA and CDR2 is FQGNSA. Trimming took 1 base from V and 4 from J; bases not matched to a gene: 8. This CDR3 contains 16 residues. The CDR3 DNA reads TGTGCCAGCAGCTTAGTGACAGGGATTGGCGCAGATACGCAGTATTTT. This gives the protein CASSLVTGIGADTQYF.

This clonotype showed up just a few times. The chain couples TRBV10-3 to TRBJ2-1, with TRBD2 matching 11 bases. The CDR3 consists of 20 residues. Per the germline V gene, CDR1 is ENHRY and CDR2 is SYGVKD. With V trimmed by 2 bases and J by 7 bases, 19 bases remained unmatched. The CDR3, as DNA: TGTGCCATCAGTGAGCTGAGGGGGGATAGCGGGAGGGTAGATAGAAATGAGCAGTTCTTC. Translation: CAISELRGDSGRVDRNEQFF.

J is TRBJ1-1 and V is TRBV20-1; 9 bases match TRBD1. Germline-derived CDR1 and CDR2 are DFQATT and SNEGSKA (reference sequence). The CDR3 runs to 16 residues. V trimming: 5 bases; J trimming: 1 base; junction bases outside the gene matches: 11. The CDR3 spells CSAPPTGGIGNTEAFF. The DNA of the CDR3 is TGCAGTGCTCCTCCCACAGGGGGCATTGGGAACACTGAAGCTTTCTTT.

This clonotype was counted a few times. V is TRBV29-1 and J is TRBJ2-5; D ambiguous. Trimming cost V 6 bases and J 0 bases, with 5 bases left between them. Germline V CDR1 and CDR2: SQVTM, ANQGSEA. The CDR3 spans 11 residues. The DNA of the CDR3 is TGCAGCGTGTCGTACCAAGAGACCCAGTACTTC. Its protein product is CSVSYQETQYF.

This clonotype was counted only a few times. The chain joins TRBV5-1 to TRBJ2-5, with TRBD1 matching over 7 bases. Germline V gene sequence: CDR1 SGHRS, CDR2 YFSETQ. Trimming at V came to 4 bases and at J to 3 bases, leaving 6 bases not matched to a gene. CDR3 length: 14 residues. The CDR3 spells CASSDPGTEETQYF. Written as DNA, the CDR3 is TGCGCCAGCAGCGACCCCGGGACAGAAGAGACCCAGTACTTC.

The chain links TRBV19 to TRBJ1-2; D perhaps matches TRBD1 (5 bases). The germline CDR1 and CDR2 sequences are LNHDA and SQIVND (reference sequence). V lost 2 bases and J lost 6, with 10 bases in between. The CDR3 covers 13 residues. The CDR3 region has the DNA TGTGCCAGTAGTATAAGGAAAGGGGATGGCTACACCTTC. It encodes CASSIRKGDGYTF.

J is TRBJ2-5 and V is TRBV27, with TRBD1 matching 8 bases. Germline CDR1 is MNHEY and CDR2 is SMNVEV (reference sequence). J lost 1 base, V lost 6 bases, and 7 bases had no gene match. The CDR3 extends over 15 amino acids. In nucleotides, the CDR3 is TGTGCCAGCAGAGCCTTGGGACAGGTCCAAGAGACCCAGTACTTC. It encodes CASRALGQVQETQYF.

V usage is TRBV2 and J usage is TRBJ2-7; 9 bases align to TRBD1. The V segment lost 8 bases and the J segment 6 bases; nucleotides outside the gene matches: 8. The CDR3 is 13 residues long. CDR1 is SNHLY and CDR2 is FYNNEI in the germline V gene. The CDR3 coding sequence is TGTGCCAGCGCCGGGGACAGGGTGGGCGAGCAGTACTTC. Protein product: CASAGDRVGEQYF.

The genes are TRBV6-2 or TRBV6-3 and TRBJ2-1; TRBD2 matches at 12 bases. The V segment lost 6 bases and the J segment 6 bases; nucleotides outside the gene matches: 6. The germline gives CDR1 MNHEY, CDR2 SVGEGT. The CDR3 has 15 residues. The CDR3 loop reads CASSVASGRVNEQFF. The CDR3 nucleotides are TGTGCCAGCAGCGTTGCTAGCGGGAGGGTCAATGAGCAGTTCTTC.

CDR3 amino acids: CASSSTSGVEAFF. DNA of the CDR3: TGTGCCAGCAGCTCAACATCAGGGGTTGAAGCTTTCTTT. The rearrangement links TRBV7-2 to TRBJ1-1; D is perhaps TRBD1 (6 bases). There are 13 residues in the CDR3. Germline V gene sequence: CDR1 SGHTA, CDR2 FQGNSA. V was cut by 4 bases and J by 7 bases, with 13 bases left in between.

J is TRBJ2-2 and V is TRBV6-2 or TRBV6-3, with TRBD2 identical over 9 bases. After removal of 7 bases from V and 4 bases from J, the junction contained 7 bases not matched to a gene. Germline V lookup: CDR1 MNHEY, CDR2 SVGEGT. CDR3 length equals 15 residues. The CDR3 DNA sequence: TGTGCCAGCACGCCCCTGCGGGAGGGCACCGGGGAGCTGTTTTTT. This encodes CASTPLREGTGELFF.

This sequence joins TRBV29-1 and TRBJ2-1; 10 nucleotides agree with TRBD1. Unmatched junction bases numbered 20, after V lost 2 bases and J lost 7 bases. The CDR3 consists of 19 residues. Germline assignment: CDR1 SQVTM and CDR2 ANQGSEA. In nucleotides, the CDR3 is TGCAGCGTTGAAAGGGGGTATGGGACAGGGGACCGCTATCGTAATGAGCAGTTCTTC. This codes for CSVERGYGTGDRYRNEQFF.

This clonotype is a singleton in its sample. This sequence joins TRBV6-1 and TRBJ2-1, with D possibly TRBD1 on 5 matching bases. CDR3 length equals 15 residues. The germline gives CDR1 MNHNS, CDR2 SASEGT. V was clipped by 6 bases and J by 7 bases, with 19 bases between them. The CDR3 loop is CASSADSLRKNEQFF. The CDR3 DNA reads as TGTGCCAGCAGCGCCGACAGCCTCCGGAAAAATGAGCAGTTCTTC.

V gene TRBV10-3 combines with J gene TRBJ2-3; D unresolved. Germline CDR1 and CDR2: ENHRY and SYGVKD. The ends were cut back, 8 bases at V and 1 base at J, with 7 bases in the middle. The CDR3 is 12 amino acids. CDR3 nucleotides: TGTGCCATCGGTTTTGGCACAGATACGCAGTATTTT. Its protein is CAIGFGTDTQYF.

This chain joins TRBV28 and TRBJ2-5; no clear D gene. Germline V gene data show CDR1 as MDHEN and CDR2 as SYDVKM. The V end lost 7 bases, the J end lost 2 bases, and 14 bases lay between the germline ends. This CDR3 is 14 amino acids long. The CDR3 spells CASTTAVLQETQYF. As DNA, the CDR3 is TGTGCCAGCACCACTGCGGTCCTACAAGAGACCCAGTACTTC. The full variable domain, its missing parts supplied by reference TRBV28 and TRBJ2-5, is DVKVTQSSRYLVKRTGEKVFLECVQDMDHENMFWYRQDPGLGLRLIYFSYDVKMKEKGDIPEGYSVSREKKERFSLILESASTNQTSMYLCASTTAVLQETQYFGPGTRLLVL.

The chain couples TRBV11-1 to TRBJ2-1; D is uncertain. CDR1 is SGHAT and CDR2 is FQDESV in the germline V gene (reference sequence). The CDR3 is made up of 15 amino acids. The germline V and J ends were trimmed by 5 bases and 0 bases, with 11 bases remaining between them. In nucleotides, the CDR3 is TGTGCCAGCAGCGGCGCATCGAGCTCCTACAATGAGCAGTTCTTC. Protein: CASSGASSSYNEQFF.

This chain links TRBV20-1 with TRBJ2-3; TRBD2 might be the D (5 bases). Germline CDR1 is DFQATT and CDR2 is SNEGSKA (reference sequence). V was cut by 6 bases and J by 4 bases, with 14 bases left in between. The CDR3 runs to 13 residues. In DNA, the CDR3 is TGCAGTGCCGCGCATCTAGCCGCAGATACGCAGTATTTT. Translated: CSAAHLAADTQYF.

The J gene is TRBJ2-2, the V gene TRBV10-1; D call uncertain. This CDR3 is built from 13 residues. Germline loops: CDR1 WNHNN, CDR2 SYGVQD (reference sequence). V gave up 5 bases and J gave up 4 bases, with 8 bases separating them. In nucleotides, the CDR3 is TGCGCCAGCAGTCAGCGTAGCACCGGGGAGCTGTTTTTT. Its protein product is CASSQRSTGELFF.

This chain links TRBV20-1 with TRBJ2-3; 7 bases line up with TRBD2. With V trimmed by 5 bases and J by 1 base, 6 bases remained unmatched. This CDR3 is built from 14 residues. Germline loops: CDR1 DFQATT, CDR2 SNEGSKA (reference sequence). CDR3 in amino acids: CSAPRLAGTDTQYF. As DNA, the CDR3 is TGCAGTGCTCCTAGACTAGCCGGCACAGATACGCAGTATTTT.

The chain links TRBV11-2 to TRBJ2-7; D might be TRBD1 (5 bases). CDR3 length: 17 residues. Trimming shortened V by 2 bases and J by 0 bases, and 17 bases separated the two germline ends. CDR1 and CDR2 from the germline V gene are SGHAT and FQNNGV. The CDR3 protein is CASSLPGSRASSYEQYF. CDR3 sequence (DNA): TGTGCCAGCAGCTTACCCGGGTCCAGGGCAAGCTCCTACGAGCAGTACTTC. Supplemented by reference TRBV11-2 and TRBJ2-7, the full variable domain reads EAGVAQSPRYKIIEKRQSVAFWCNPISGHATLYWYQQILGQGPKLLIQFQNNGVVDDSQLPKDRFSAERLKGVDSTLKIQPAKLEDSAVYLCASSLPGSRASSYEQYFGPGTRLTVT.

The chain carries TRBV7-6 and TRBJ2-1; no reliable D call. V lost 1 base to trimming and J lost 7 bases, with 2 bases between them. The germline V gene has CDR1 SGHVS and CDR2 FNYEAQ. CDR3 size: 11 residues. CDR3 coding DNA: TGTGCCAGCAGCTTAGAAAATGAGCAGTTCTTC. Translating it yields CASSLENEQFF.

The J gene is TRBJ2-1, the V gene TRBV4-1; D gene unclear. V lost 1 base and J lost 3, with 13 bases in between. Germline V gene sequence: CDR1 MGHRA, CDR2 YSYEKL. The CDR3 covers 16 residues. The chain's CDR3 is CASSQGALASYNEQFF. The CDR3 bases are TGCGCCAGCAGCCAAGGGGCCCTGGCTAGCTACAATGAGCAGTTCTTC.

This clonotype was counted between two and nine times. The chain has TRBV7-2 and TRBJ2-5; tentative D call: TRBD2 (6 bases). From germline, CDR1 is SGHTA and CDR2 FQGNSA. The CDR3 is 14 residues long. Trimming removed 3 bases at V and 5 bases at J, with 13 bases between. The CDR3 bases are TGTGCCAGCAGCTTTTTCGGGAGAGGGGAGACCCAGTACTTC. Residues: CASSFFGRGETQYF.